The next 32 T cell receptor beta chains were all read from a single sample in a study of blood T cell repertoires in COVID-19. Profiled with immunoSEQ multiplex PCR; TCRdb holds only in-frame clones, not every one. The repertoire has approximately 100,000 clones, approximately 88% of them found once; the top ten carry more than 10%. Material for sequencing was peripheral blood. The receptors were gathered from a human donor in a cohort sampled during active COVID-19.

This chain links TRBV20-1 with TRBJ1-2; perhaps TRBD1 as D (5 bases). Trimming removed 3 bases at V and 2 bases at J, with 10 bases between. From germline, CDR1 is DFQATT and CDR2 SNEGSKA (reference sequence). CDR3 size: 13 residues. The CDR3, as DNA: TGCAGTGCTAGTGGGGGAGCGAACTATGGCTACACCTTC. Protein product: CSASGGANYGYTF.

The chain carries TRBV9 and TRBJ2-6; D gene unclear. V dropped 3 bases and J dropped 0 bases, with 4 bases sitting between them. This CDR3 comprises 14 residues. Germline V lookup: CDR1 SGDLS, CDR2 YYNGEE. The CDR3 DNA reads TGTGCCAGCAGCGGTAACTCTGGGGCCAACGTCCTGACTTTC. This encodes CASSGNSGANVLTF.

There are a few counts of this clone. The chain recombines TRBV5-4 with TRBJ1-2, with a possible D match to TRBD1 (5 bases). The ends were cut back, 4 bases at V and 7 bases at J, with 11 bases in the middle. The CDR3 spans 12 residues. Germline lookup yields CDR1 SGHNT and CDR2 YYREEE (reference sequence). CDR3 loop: CASSRQGSGYTF. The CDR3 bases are TGTGCCAGCAGCCGGCAGGGAAGTGGCTACACCTTC.

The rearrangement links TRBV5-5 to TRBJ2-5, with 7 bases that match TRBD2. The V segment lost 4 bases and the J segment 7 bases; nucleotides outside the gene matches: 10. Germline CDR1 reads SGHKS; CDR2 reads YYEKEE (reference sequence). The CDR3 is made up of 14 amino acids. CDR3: CASSALGEGGTQYF. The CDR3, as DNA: TGTGCCAGCAGCGCTTTGGGGGAGGGTGGGACCCAGTACTTC.

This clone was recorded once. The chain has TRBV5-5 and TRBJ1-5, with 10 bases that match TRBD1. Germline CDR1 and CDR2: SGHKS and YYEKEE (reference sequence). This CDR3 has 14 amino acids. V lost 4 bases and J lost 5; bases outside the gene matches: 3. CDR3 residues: CASSIGQGDQPQHF. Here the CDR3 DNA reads TGTGCCAGCAGCATCGGACAGGGGGATCAGCCCCAGCATTTT.

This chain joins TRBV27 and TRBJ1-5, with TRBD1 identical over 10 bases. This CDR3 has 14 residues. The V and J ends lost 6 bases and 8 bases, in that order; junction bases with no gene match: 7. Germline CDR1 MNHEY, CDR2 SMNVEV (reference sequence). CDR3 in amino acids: CASRGQGFGEPQHF. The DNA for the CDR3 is TGTGCCAGCAGGGGACAGGGGTTCGGGGAGCCCCAGCATTTT.

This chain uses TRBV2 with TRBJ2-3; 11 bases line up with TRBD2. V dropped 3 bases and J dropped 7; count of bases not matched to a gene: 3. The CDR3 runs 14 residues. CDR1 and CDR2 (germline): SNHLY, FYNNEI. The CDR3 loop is CASSDLAGGHTQYF. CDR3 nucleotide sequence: TGTGCCAGCAGTGATCTAGCGGGGGGTCATACGCAGTATTTT.

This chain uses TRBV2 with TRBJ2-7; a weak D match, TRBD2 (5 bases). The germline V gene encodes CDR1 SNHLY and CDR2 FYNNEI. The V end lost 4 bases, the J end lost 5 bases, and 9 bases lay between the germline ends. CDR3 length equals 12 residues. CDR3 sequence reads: CASSGASHEQYF. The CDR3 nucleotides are TGTGCCAGCAGTGGGGCTAGCCACGAGCAGTACTTC.

For the CDR3, the DNA is TGTGCCAGCAGCCACACGTGTGGGACAGGATGGGACACTGAAGCTTTCTTT. This translates into CASSHTCGTGWDTEAFF. The gene calls are TRBV12-1 and TRBJ1-1; TRBD1 reflects the table's D call only, with no check against the DNA. TRBV12-1 is a listed pseudogene. The CDR3 has 17 residues.

CDR3 bases: TGTGCCAGCAGCGTAGGAGACTTGTACCAAGAGACCCAGTACTTC. This encodes CASSVGDLYQETQYF. The genes are TRBV11-2 and TRBJ2-5, with D unclear. Germline CDR1 and CDR2: SGHAT and FQNNGV. V was clipped by 5 bases and J by 0 bases, with 13 bases between them. The CDR3 is 15 amino acids.

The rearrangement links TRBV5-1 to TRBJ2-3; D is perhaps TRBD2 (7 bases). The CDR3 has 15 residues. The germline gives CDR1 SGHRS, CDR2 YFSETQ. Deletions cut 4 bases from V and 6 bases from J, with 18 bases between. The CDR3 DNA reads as TGCGCCAGCAGCCCCTCAGGCGGGGGCCCTGATACGCAGTATTTT. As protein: CASSPSGGGPDTQYF.

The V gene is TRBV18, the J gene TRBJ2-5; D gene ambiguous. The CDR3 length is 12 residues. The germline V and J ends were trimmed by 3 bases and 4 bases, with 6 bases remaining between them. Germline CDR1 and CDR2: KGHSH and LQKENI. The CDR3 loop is CASSPAVETQYF. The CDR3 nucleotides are TGTGCCAGCTCACCGGCGGTAGAGACCCAGTACTTC. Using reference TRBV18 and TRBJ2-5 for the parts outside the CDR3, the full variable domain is NAGVMQNPRHLVRRRGQEARLRCSPMKGHSHVYWYRQLPEEGLKFMVYLQKENIIDESGMPKERFSAEFPKEGPSILRIQQVVRGDSAAYFCASSPAVETQYFGPGTRLLVL.

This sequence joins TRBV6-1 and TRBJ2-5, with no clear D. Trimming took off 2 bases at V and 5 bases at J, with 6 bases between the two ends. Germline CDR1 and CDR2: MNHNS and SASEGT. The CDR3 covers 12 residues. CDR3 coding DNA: TGTGCCAGCAGTGAATCACTGGAGACCCAGTACTTC. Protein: CASSESLETQYF.

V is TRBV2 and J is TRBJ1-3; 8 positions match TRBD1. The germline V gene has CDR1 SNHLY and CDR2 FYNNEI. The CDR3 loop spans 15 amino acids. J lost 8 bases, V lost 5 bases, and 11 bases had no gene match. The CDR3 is CASSLDRVPMDTIYF. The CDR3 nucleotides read TGTGCCAGCAGTTTGGACAGGGTTCCAATGGACACCATATATTTT.

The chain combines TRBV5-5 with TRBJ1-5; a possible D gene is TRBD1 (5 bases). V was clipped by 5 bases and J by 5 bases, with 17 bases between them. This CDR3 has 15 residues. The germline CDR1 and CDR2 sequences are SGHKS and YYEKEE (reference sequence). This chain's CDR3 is CASSPSGLPYQPQHF. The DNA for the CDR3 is TGTGCCAGCAGTCCATCGGGACTACCCTATCAGCCCCAGCATTTT.

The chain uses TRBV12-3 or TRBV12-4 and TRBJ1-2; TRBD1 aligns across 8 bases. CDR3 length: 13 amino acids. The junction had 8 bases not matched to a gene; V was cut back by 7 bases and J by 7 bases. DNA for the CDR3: TGTGCCAGCACCATGGGACAGGAGGGTGGCTACACCTTC. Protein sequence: CASTMGQEGGYTF.

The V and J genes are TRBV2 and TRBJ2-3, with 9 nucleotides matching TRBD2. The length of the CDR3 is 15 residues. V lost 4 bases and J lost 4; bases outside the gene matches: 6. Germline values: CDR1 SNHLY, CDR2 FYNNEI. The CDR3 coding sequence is TGTGCCAGCAGTGGGGATGGCGGGGGGGCAGATACGCAGTATTTT. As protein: CASSGDGGGADTQYF.

The DNA for the CDR3 is TGCAGCGTCGGGACAGGGGACAATCAGCCCCAGCATTTT. It specifies CSVGTGDNQPQHF. The chain employs TRBV29-1 and TRBJ1-5; TRBD1 matches 10 bases. The CDR3 spans 13 residues. CDR1 is SQVTM, CDR2 ANQGSEA, per germline. Losses at the gene ends were 6 bases for V and 3 bases for J; bases not matched to a gene: 2.

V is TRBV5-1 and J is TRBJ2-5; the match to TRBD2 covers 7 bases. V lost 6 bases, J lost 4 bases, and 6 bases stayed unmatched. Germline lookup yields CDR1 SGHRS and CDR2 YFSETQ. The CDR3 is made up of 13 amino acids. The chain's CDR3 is CASNPPGGETQYF. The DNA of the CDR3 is TGCGCCAGCAACCCACCGGGGGGAGAGACCCAGTACTTC.

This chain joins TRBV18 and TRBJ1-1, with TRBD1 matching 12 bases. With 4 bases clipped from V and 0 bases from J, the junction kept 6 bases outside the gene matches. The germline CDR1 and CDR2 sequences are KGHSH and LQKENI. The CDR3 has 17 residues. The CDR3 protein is CASSLGTGGGMNTEAFF. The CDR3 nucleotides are TGTGCCAGCTCACTCGGGACAGGGGGCGGAATGAACACTGAAGCTTTCTTT.

CDR3 DNA: TGCGCCAGCAGCCAAGAGTTTCGAGGCAATAATGAAAAACTGTTTTTT. Translation gives CASSQEFRGNNEKLFF. This rearrangement joins TRBV4-3 to TRBJ1-4; D call uncertain. This CDR3 region has 16 residues. Trimming stripped 0 bases from V and 4 bases from J, with 12 bases between. Per germline, CDR1 LGHNA and CDR2 YSLEER.

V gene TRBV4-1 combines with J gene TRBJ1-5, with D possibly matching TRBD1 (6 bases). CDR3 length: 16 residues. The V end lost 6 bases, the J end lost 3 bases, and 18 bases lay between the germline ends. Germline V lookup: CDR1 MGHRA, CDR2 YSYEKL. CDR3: CASSSRGGGPNQPQHF. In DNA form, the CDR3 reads TGCGCCAGCAGTAGTAGGGGAGGGGGTCCCAATCAGCCCCAGCATTTT.

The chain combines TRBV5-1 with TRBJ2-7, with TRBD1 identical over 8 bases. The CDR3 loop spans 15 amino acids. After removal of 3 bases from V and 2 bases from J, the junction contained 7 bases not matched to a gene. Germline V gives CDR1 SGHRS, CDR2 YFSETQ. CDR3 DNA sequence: TGCGCCAGCAGCTCCCCAAACAGGGGGGCCTACGAGCAGTACTTC. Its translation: CASSSPNRGAYEQYF. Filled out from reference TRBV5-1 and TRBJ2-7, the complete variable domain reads KAGVTQTPRYLIKTRGQQVTLSCSPISGHRSVSWYQQTPGQGLQFLFEYFSETQRNKGNFPGRFSGRQFSNSRSEMNVSTLELGDSALYLCASSSPNRGAYEQYFGPGTRLTVT.

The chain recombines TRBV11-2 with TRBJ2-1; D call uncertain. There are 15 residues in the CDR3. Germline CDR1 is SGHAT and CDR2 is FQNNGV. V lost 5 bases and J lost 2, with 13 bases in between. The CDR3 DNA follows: TGTGCCAGCAGCCGACTGGATTCTCCCTACAATGAGCAGTTCTTC. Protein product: CASSRLDSPYNEQFF.

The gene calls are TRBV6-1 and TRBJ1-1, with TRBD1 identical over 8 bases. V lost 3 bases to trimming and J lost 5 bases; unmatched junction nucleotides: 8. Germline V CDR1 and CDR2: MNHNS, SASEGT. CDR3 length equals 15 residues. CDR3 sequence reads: CASSDRGQVRTEAFF. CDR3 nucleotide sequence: TGTGCCAGCAGTGACAGGGGGCAGGTGAGGACTGAAGCTTTCTTT.

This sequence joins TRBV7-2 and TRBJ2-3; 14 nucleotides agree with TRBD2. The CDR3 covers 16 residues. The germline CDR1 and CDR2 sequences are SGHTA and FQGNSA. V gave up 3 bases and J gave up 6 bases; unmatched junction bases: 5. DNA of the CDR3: TGTGCCAGCAGCTTTTCCGGGACTAGCGGGGGTGATACGCAGTATTTT. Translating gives CASSFSGTSGGDTQYF.

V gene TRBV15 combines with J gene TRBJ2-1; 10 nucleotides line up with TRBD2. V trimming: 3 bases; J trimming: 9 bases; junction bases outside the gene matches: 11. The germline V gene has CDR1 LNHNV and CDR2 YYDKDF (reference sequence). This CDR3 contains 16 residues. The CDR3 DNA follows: TGTGCCACCAGCAGGGCTAAAGCGGGGGGGTCTGGTGAGCAGTTCTTC. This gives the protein CATSRAKAGGSGEQFF.

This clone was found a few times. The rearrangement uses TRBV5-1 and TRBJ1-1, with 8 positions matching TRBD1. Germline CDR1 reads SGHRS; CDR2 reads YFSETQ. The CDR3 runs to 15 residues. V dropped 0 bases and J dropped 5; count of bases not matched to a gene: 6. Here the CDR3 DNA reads TGCGCCAGCAGCTTGGCTACAGGGGGGTTGACTGAAGCTTTCTTT. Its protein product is CASSLATGGLTEAFF.

This chain's CDR3 is CASSIEGGLYNEQFF. The DNA of the CDR3 is TGTGCCAGTAGTATAGAAGGGGGTCTATACAATGAGCAGTTCTTC. The chain has TRBV19 and TRBJ2-1; D is perhaps TRBD1 (6 bases). This CDR3 spans 15 amino acids. CDR1 LNHDA and CDR2 SQIVND come from the germline V gene (reference sequence). Trimming pared 0 bases from V and 4 bases from J, leaving 10 bases between.

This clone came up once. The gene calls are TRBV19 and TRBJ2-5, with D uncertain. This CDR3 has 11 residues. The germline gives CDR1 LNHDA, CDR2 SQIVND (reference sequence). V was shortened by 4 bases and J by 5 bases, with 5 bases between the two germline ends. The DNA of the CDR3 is TGTGCCAGTAGTAGTCAGGAGACCCAGTACTTC. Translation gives CASSSQETQYF.

CDR3 protein: CASSASGGSYNEQFF. CDR3 in DNA: TGTGCCAGCAGCGCGAGCGGGGGGAGTTACAATGAGCAGTTCTTC. The chain employs TRBV7-2 and TRBJ2-1, with 9 positions matching TRBD2. V dropped 5 bases and J dropped 4; count of bases not matched to a gene: 6. Per germline, CDR1 SGHTA and CDR2 FQGNSA. CDR3 length: 15 residues.

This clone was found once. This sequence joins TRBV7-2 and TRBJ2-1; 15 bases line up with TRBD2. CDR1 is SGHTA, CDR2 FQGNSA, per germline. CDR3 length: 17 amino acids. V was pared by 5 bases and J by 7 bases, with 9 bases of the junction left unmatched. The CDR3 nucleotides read TGTGCCAGCAGCCCACGGACTAGCGGGGGGGCCCGGAATGAGCAGTTCTTC. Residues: CASSPRTSGGARNEQFF.